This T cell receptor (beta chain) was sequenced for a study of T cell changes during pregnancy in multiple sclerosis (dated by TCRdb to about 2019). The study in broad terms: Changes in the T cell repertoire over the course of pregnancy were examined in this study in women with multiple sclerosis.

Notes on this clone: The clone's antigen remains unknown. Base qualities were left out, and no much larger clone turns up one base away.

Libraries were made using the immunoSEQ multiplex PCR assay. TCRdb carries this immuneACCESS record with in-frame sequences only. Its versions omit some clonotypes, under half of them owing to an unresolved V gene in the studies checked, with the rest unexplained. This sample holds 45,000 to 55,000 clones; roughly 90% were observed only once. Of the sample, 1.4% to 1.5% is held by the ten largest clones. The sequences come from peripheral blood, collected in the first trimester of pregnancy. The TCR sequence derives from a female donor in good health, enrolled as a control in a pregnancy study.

The bases are TGTGCCAGCAGTCAGGGCAAGGGAAGGACTAATGAAAAACTGTTTTTT. Its translation is CASSQGKGRTNEKLFF. The rearrangement combines TRBV28 with TRBJ1-4; perhaps TRBD1 is the D gene, with 5 bases matching. Looking up the germline V gene yields CDR1 MDHEN and CDR2 SYDVKM. V lost 5 bases and J lost 2 bases; the stretch between them is 15 bases long. The CDR3 measures 16 amino acids from cysteine to phenylalanine. Kept here is only the CDR3 DNA, which spans 48 bases and is read in frame from base 1.